This TCR beta chain comes out of a study of blood T cell repertoires in COVID-19. Study details: From T cells, B-cell-depleted T cells, or PBMCs came the material, which was cDNA or gDNA.

CDR1 and CDR2 from the germline V gene are SGHRS and YFSETQ. V lost 7 bases and J lost 0; bases outside the gene matches: 0. CDR3 size: 13 residues. Authors' data handling: Amplification with reference gene primers provided the estimates of nucleated cell counts. Generated by immunoSEQ multiplex PCR, the TCRdb table keeps only in-frame clones and is missing some. That table furnishes V, J and clone size, whereas the DNA furnished D and trimming. This table holds more than 85,000 clones, 84% found once. The J gene is TRBJ1-3, the V gene TRBV5-1; the match to TRBD1 covers 8 bases. The sequencing sample was made of peripheral blood. This TCR derives from a man between 35 and 55 years old with active or convalescent COVID-19. The CDR3 sequence is CASGTGSGNTIYF. As DNA, the CDR3 is TGCGCCAGCGGGACAGGCTCTGGAAACACCATATATTTT.